The entry below gives a single T cell receptor (beta chain) sequence along with its context. The antigen is undetermined. These data belong to a study of shared clonotypes between healthy human individuals. Study-wide findings and caveats: Although depth was large, rarefaction showed that sequencing of the sorted subsets was incomplete. Estimated richness values were generally larger in naive subsets than in memory subsets.

Template for every sorted-subset replicate PCR totaled about 0.2 ug DNA, some 30,000 T cell genomes. Per the original data handling: Junction-only sequences without quality scores were provided by ImmunoSEQ, so filtering was different. The repertoire was sequenced with immunoSEQ multiplex PCR; TCRdb's copy has only in-frame clones and lacks some. D and trimming were read from the DNA, whereas the V and J calls and clone size are those reported in that table. This table holds over 850,000 clones, about four fifths found once. The CDR3 length is 16 residues. The germline gives CDR1 LNHDA, CDR2 SQIVND (reference sequence). The ends lost 6 bases at V and 4 bases at J; junction bases unmatched: 9.

The chain has TRBV19 and TRBJ2-2; 9 bases align to TRBD2. This clonotype originated in a man between 18 and 35 years old in good health. Some clones in this sample may be carry-over from other donors' samples. Sequencing used memory CD4+ T cells from PBMCs. The subset was: CD45RA-negative fraction. The CDR3 loop is CASRTSGSRSTGELFF. In nucleotides, the CDR3 is TGTGCCAGTAGGACTAGCGGTAGTCGGAGCACCGGGGAGCTGTTTTTT.